This T cell receptor (beta chain) was recovered during a study of blood T cell repertoires in COVID-19. Study-level information: T cells, B-cell-depleted T cells, or PBMCs provided the cDNA or gDNA that served as material.

Authors' processing steps: Estimation of nucleated cell counts relied on the amplification of reference gene primers. Method: immunoSEQ multiplex PCR; TCRdb's copy keeps in-frame clones and lacks some. The V and J calls and clone size were taken over from that table, and D and trimming were inferred from the DNA. The table shows approximately 59,000 clones, with about 81% occurring only once. CDR1 and CDR2 from the germline V gene are MDHEN and SYDVKM. The length of the CDR3 is 13 residues. V shed 5 bases and J shed 2 bases, with 8 bases lying between them. The rearrangement joins TRBV28 to TRBJ2-3; D uncertain. Sequenced input: peripheral blood. The sequence came from a man of 80 years or more with acute or convalescent COVID-19. CDR3 DNA sequence: TGTGCCAGCAGTATTATTAACACAGATACGCAGTATTTT. This translates into CASSIINTDTQYF. The whole variable domain, remainder taken from reference TRBV28 and TRBJ2-3, is DVKVTQSSRYLVKRTGEKVFLECVQDMDHENMFWYRQDPGLGLRLIYFSYDVKMKEKGDIPEGYSVSREKKERFSLILESASTNQTSMYLCASSIINTDTQYFGPGTRLTVL.